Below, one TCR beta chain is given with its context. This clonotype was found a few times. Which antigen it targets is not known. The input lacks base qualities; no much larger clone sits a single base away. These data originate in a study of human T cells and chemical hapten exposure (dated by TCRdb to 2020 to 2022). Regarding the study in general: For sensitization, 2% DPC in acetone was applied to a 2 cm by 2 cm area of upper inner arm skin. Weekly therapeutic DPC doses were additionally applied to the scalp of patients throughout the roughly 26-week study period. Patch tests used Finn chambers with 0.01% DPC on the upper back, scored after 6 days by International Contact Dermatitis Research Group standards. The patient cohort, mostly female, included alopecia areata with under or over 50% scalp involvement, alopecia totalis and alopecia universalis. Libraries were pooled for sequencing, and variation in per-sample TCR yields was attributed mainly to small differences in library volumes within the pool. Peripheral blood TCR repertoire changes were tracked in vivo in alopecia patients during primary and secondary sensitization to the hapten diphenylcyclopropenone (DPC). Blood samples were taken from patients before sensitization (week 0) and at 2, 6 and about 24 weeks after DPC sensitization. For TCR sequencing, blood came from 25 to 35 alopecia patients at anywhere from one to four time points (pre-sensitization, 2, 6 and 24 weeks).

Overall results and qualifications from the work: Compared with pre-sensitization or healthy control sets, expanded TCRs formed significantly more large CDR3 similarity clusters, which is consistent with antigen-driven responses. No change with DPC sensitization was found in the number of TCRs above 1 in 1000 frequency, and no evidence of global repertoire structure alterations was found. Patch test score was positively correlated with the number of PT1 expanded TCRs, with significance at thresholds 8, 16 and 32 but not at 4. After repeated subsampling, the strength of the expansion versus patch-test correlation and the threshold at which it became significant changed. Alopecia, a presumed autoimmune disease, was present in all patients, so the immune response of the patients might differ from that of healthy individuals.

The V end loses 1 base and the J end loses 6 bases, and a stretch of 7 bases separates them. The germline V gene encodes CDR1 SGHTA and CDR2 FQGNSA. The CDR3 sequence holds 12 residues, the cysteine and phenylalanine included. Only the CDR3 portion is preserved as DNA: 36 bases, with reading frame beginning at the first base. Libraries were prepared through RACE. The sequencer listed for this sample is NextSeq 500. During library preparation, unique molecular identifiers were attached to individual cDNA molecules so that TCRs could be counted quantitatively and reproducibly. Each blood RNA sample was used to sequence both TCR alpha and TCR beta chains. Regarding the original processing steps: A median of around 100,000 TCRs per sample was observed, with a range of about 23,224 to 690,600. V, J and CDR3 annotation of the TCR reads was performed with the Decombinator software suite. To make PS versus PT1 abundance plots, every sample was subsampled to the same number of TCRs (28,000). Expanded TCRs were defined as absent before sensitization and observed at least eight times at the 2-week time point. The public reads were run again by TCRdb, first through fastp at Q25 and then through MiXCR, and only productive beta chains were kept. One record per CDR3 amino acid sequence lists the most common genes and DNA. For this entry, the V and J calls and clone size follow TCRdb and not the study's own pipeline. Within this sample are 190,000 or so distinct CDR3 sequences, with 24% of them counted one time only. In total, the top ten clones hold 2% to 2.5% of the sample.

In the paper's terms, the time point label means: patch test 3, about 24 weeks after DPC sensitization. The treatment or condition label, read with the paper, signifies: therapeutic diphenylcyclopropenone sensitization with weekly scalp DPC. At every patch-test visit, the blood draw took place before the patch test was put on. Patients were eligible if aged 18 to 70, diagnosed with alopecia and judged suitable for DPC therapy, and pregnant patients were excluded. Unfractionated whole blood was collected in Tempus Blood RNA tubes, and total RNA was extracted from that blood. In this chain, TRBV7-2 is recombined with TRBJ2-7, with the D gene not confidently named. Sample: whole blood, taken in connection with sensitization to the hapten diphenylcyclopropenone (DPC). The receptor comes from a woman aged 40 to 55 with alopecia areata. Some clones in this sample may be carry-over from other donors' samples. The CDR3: CASSLDMSEQYF. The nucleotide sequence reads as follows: TGTGCCAGCAGCTTAGATATGTCCGAGCAGTACTTC.